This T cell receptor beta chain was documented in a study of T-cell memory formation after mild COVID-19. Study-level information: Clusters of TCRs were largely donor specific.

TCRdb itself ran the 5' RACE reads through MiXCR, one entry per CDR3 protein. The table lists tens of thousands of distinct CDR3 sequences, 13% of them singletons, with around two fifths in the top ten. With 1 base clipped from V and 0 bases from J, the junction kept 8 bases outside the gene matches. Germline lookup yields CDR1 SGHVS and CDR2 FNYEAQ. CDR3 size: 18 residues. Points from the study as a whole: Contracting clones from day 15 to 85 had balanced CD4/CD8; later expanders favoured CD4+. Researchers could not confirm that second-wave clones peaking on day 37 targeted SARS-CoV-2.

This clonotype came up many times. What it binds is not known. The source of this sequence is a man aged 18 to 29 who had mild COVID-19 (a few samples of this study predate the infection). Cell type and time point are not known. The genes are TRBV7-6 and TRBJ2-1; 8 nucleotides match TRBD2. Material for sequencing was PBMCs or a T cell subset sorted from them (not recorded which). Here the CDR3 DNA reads TGTGCCAGCAGCTTAGGACCCCTAGCGGGTGACTCCTACAATGAGCAGTTCTTC. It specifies CASSLGPLAGDSYNEQFF.